The 32 T cell receptor beta chains given below trace back to one sample, sequenced in a study of beta chain features in type 1 diabetes. TCRB transcripts that were expressed got sequenced, as all of the isolated RNA had been reverse transcribed. Assay: immunoSEQ multiplex PCR; the TCRdb copy retains only in-frame clones and omits some. Found here are 310,000 or so clones, approximately 11% of them singletons; the top ten hold around 0.015%. What was sequenced was naive CD4+ T cells from blood. Receptors originate from a woman aged 25 to 45 in good health.

The chain has TRBV2 and TRBJ1-2, with D unresolved. From germline, CDR1 is SNHLY and CDR2 FYNNEI. The CDR3 is made up of 12 amino acids. Trimming left V 5 bases short and J 6 bases short, with 10 bases between. DNA of the CDR3: TGTGCCAGCAGTTTGACACTCGATGGCTACACCTTC. Its protein product is CASSLTLDGYTF. The whole variable domain, filled in from reference TRBV2 and TRBJ1-2, reads EPEVTQTPSHQVTQMGQEVILRCVPISNHLYFYWYRQILGQKVEFLVSFYNNEISEKSEIFDDQFSVERPDGSNFTLKIRSTKLEDSAMYFCASSLTLDGYTFGSGTRLTVV.

This chain uses TRBV5-1 with TRBJ2-3, with 7 bases fitting TRBD1. The ends lost 7 bases at V and 2 bases at J; junction bases unmatched: 7. CDR1 and CDR2 (germline): SGHRS, YFSETQ. The CDR3 loop spans 14 amino acids. The CDR3 DNA reads TGCGCCAGCTTCACGACAGGGACCACAGATACGCAGTATTTT. The encoded protein is CASFTTGTTDTQYF. The full variable domain, completed using reference TRBV5-1 and TRBJ2-3, is KAGVTQTPRYLIKTRGQQVTLSCSPISGHRSVSWYQQTPGQGLQFLFEYFSETQRNKGNFPGRFSGRQFSNSRSEMNVSTLELGDSALYLCASFTTGTTDTQYFGPGTRLTVL.

The chain employs TRBV7-9 and TRBJ2-1; D perhaps matches TRBD1 (5 bases). Germline CDR1 reads SEHNR; CDR2 reads FQNEAQ (reference sequence). This CDR3 is built from 15 residues. V was shortened by 5 bases and J by 1 base, with 12 bases between the two germline ends. This chain's CDR3 is CASSADSPSYNEQFF. Here the CDR3 DNA reads TGTGCCAGCAGCGCAGACAGTCCTTCCTACAATGAGCAGTTCTTC. Full variable domain (missing parts from reference TRBV7-9 and TRBJ2-1): DTGVSQNPRHKITKRGQNVTFRCDPISEHNRLYWYRQTLGQGPEFLTYFQNEAQLEKSRLLSDRFSAERPKGSFSTLEIQRTEQGDSAMYLCASSADSPSYNEQFFGPGTRLTVL.

This clone has only a few counts. This chain connects TRBV6-5 to TRBJ2-7, with a possible D match to TRBD1 (6 bases). The ends were cut back, 2 bases at V and 2 bases at J, with 10 bases in the middle. The length of the CDR3 is 14 residues. From germline, CDR1 is MNHEY and CDR2 SVGAGI. This CDR3 reads CASSYGTPAYEQYF. The CDR3 DNA follows: TGTGCCAGCAGTTACGGGACACCAGCCTACGAGCAGTACTTC.

V and J are TRBV30 and TRBJ2-3; TRBD1 is a possible D gene (5 bases). CDR1 GTSNPN and CDR2 SVGIG come from the germline V gene (reference sequence). The CDR3 runs 12 residues. With 5 bases removed from V and 3 bases from J, the gap between germline ends came to 9 bases. CDR3 amino acids: CAWDSPTDTQYF. As DNA, the CDR3 is TGTGCCTGGGACAGTCCAACAGATACGCAGTATTTT.

V and J are TRBV5-6 and TRBJ2-3; unclear D gene. Germline CDR1 is SGHDT and CDR2 is YYEEEE. Trimming pared 4 bases from V and 2 bases from J, leaving 17 bases between. The CDR3 consists of 16 residues. In DNA form, the CDR3 reads TGTGCCAGCAGCCTACCGTTGGGCAGTAACACAGATACGCAGTATTTT. Translation gives CASSLPLGSNTDTQYF.

The V call is TRBV5-8, the J call TRBJ2-1; D possibly corresponds to TRBD2 (5 bases). There are 15 residues in the CDR3. Trimming left V 2 bases short and J 0 bases short, with 9 bases between. The germline gives CDR1 SGHTS, CDR2 YDEGEE. DNA for the CDR3: TGTGCCAGCAGCTTAACGGGGAGCTCCTACAATGAGCAGTTCTTC. This codes for CASSLTGSSYNEQFF.

This sequence joins TRBV29-1 and TRBJ2-2; D uncertain. The germline V gene has CDR1 SQVTM and CDR2 ANQGSEA. Trimming left V 0 bases short and J 0 bases short, with 8 bases between. The CDR3 extends over 15 amino acids. The CDR3 protein is CSVEDSESNTGELFF. CDR3 bases: TGCAGCGTTGAAGATTCCGAGTCGAACACCGGGGAGCTGTTTTTT.

The CDR3 here is CASSPQWSSYEQYF. Here the CDR3 DNA reads TGTGCCAGCAGCCCCCAGTGGAGCTCCTACGAGCAGTACTTC. V usage is TRBV7-2 and J usage is TRBJ2-7; D ambiguous. The CDR3 consists of 14 residues. Trimming pared 5 bases from V and 0 bases from J, leaving 11 bases between. Germline CDR1 and CDR2: SGHTA and FQGNSA.

The chain carries TRBV5-1 and TRBJ2-1; 9 bases agree with TRBD2. Germline V CDR1 and CDR2: SGHRS, YFSETQ. The CDR3 runs 17 residues. Losses at the gene ends were 4 bases for V and 2 bases for J; bases not matched to a gene: 10. CDR3 in amino acids: CASSKDSGSFTYNEQFF. Written as DNA, the CDR3 is TGCGCCAGCAGCAAGGATAGCGGGAGTTTTACCTACAATGAGCAGTTCTTC. Full variable domain (outside the CDR3, taken from reference TRBV5-1 and TRBJ2-1): KAGVTQTPRYLIKTRGQQVTLSCSPISGHRSVSWYQQTPGQGLQFLFEYFSETQRNKGNFPGRFSGRQFSNSRSEMNVSTLELGDSALYLCASSKDSGSFTYNEQFFGPGTRLTVL.

The chain has TRBV9 and TRBJ2-3; TRBD2 is a possible D gene (6 bases). Germline V gene lookup returns CDR1 SGDLS and CDR2 YYNGEE. This CDR3 contains 12 residues. V was cut by 2 bases and J by 6 bases, with 7 bases left in between. CDR3 in amino acids: CASSVSGDTQYF. The DNA of the CDR3 is TGTGCCAGCAGCGTTAGCGGTGATACGCAGTATTTT.

This clone was observed a handful of times. The chain recombines TRBV6-5 with TRBJ2-2, with TRBD2 as a possible D gene (5 bases). CDR3 length equals 11 residues. Germline values: CDR1 MNHEY, CDR2 SVGAGI. Trimming removed 6 bases from V and 7 bases from J, with 6 bases in between. The CDR3 here is CASRAGGELFF. DNA of the CDR3: TGTGCCAGCAGGGCGGGCGGGGAGCTGTTTTTT.

This clone was recorded a few times. The chain couples TRBV6-6 to TRBJ2-1, with TRBD2 as a possible D gene (5 bases). V lost 6 bases, J lost 2 bases, and 11 bases lay in between. The CDR3 contains 14 residues. Germline CDR1 MNHNY, CDR2 SVGAGI (reference sequence). This CDR3 is CASRDFPTYNEQFF. CDR3 sequence (DNA): TGTGCCAGCAGGGACTTTCCCACCTACAATGAGCAGTTCTTC.

This chain links TRBV27 with TRBJ2-7, with 8 bases lining up with TRBD2. This CDR3 is 16 amino acids long. Germline values: CDR1 MNHEY, CDR2 SMNVEV (reference sequence). V trimming: 4 bases; J trimming: 4 bases; junction bases outside the gene matches: 12. This CDR3 reads CASSSRLGGRLYEQYF. The CDR3 nucleotides read TGTGCCAGCAGTTCGCGACTGGGCGGGAGGTTGTACGAGCAGTACTTC.

The chain joins TRBV9 to TRBJ2-2; 9 bases align to TRBD2. CDR1 is SGDLS, CDR2 YYNGEE, per germline. V lost 1 base, J lost 0 bases, and 4 bases stayed unmatched. This CDR3 is 17 amino acids long. The DNA of the CDR3 is TGTGCCAGCAGCGTATCACTAGCGGGCTCGAACACCGGGGAGCTGTTTTTT. Its protein is CASSVSLAGSNTGELFF.

This clone was counted only a few times. The rearrangement joins TRBV6-4 to TRBJ1-5; the D is unclear. The V end was cut by 5 bases, the J end by 9 bases, with 14 bases between. There are 13 residues in the CDR3. CDR1 MRHNA and CDR2 SNTAGT come from the germline V gene. Here the CDR3 reads CASSQEEGGPQHF. The CDR3 DNA follows: TGTGCCAGCAGTCAGGAGGAGGGAGGGCCCCAGCATTTT.

There are a few counts of this clone. The J gene is TRBJ2-5, the V gene TRBV2; 14 positions match TRBD2. CDR3 length: 14 amino acids. With 7 bases clipped from V and 9 bases from J, the junction kept 7 bases outside the gene matches. CDR1 is SNHLY and CDR2 is FYNNEI in the germline V gene. DNA for the CDR3: TGTGCCAGCACGACTAGCGGGAGGGGTAGGGCCCAGTACTTC. Amino acids: CASTTSGRGRAQYF.

The chain uses TRBV10-3 and TRBJ2-5; D ambiguous. The ends were cut back, 4 bases at V and 5 bases at J, with 8 bases in the middle. Germline V gives CDR1 ENHRY, CDR2 SYGVKD. This CDR3 has 12 amino acids. CDR3: CAISAELETQYF. The CDR3 DNA reads as TGTGCCATCAGTGCCGAACTCGAGACCCAGTACTTC.

V gene TRBV7-9 combines with J gene TRBJ2-5; 7 bases are a match to TRBD2. Losses at the gene ends were 3 bases for V and 3 bases for J; bases not matched to a gene: 1. Per the germline V gene, CDR1 is SEHNR and CDR2 is FQNEAQ (reference sequence). The CDR3 covers 13 residues. The chain's CDR3 is CASSFAGEETQYF. CDR3 coding DNA: TGTGCCAGCAGCTTCGCGGGAGAAGAGACCCAGTACTTC. The full variable domain, with the rest looked up from reference TRBV7-9 and TRBJ2-5, is DTGVSQNPRHKITKRGQNVTFRCDPISEHNRLYWYRQTLGQGPEFLTYFQNEAQLEKSRLLSDRFSAERPKGSFSTLEIQRTEQGDSAMYLCASSFAGEETQYFGPGTRLLVL.

This clone showed up just a few times. This chain uses TRBV29-1 with TRBJ2-7, with D possibly matching TRBD1 (6 bases). This CDR3 is built from 15 residues. The V end was cut by 4 bases, the J end by 5 bases, with 21 bases between. In germline, CDR1 is SQVTM, CDR2 ANQGSEA. CDR3 residues: CSVAYKTGYPHEQYF. Here the CDR3 DNA reads TGCAGCGTTGCCTACAAGACAGGTTATCCTCACGAGCAGTACTTC.

The genes are TRBV7-3 and TRBJ2-6, with D possibly matching TRBD2 (6 bases). Between the trimmed V and J ends, which lost 5 bases and 0 bases, there was a span of 11 bases. This CDR3 region has 16 residues. Germline V gene data show CDR1 as SGHTA and CDR2 as FQGTGA. CDR3 in DNA: TGTGCCAGCAGCGTGGACGGGGGCTCTGGGGCCAACGTCCTGACTTTC. This sequence encodes CASSVDGGSGANVLTF.

The rearrangement links TRBV18 to TRBJ2-3; 9 bases match TRBD2. The CDR3 length is 18 residues. V shed 2 bases and J 0 bases; nucleotides not matched to a gene: 9. Germline CDR1 reads KGHSH; CDR2 reads LQKENI. The CDR3 DNA reads TGTGCCAGCTCACCAACGGGGAGACTAGCGGATAGCACAGATACGCAGTATTTT. Translation gives CASSPTGRLADSTDTQYF.

The sample holds a few counts of this clone. The chain recombines TRBV20-1 with TRBJ1-1, with D uncertain. Germline V gene lookup returns CDR1 DFQATT and CDR2 SNEGSKA (reference sequence). CDR3 size: 11 residues. The V end was cut by 5 bases, the J end by 8 bases, with 12 bases between. The CDR3 spells CSAPPALEAFF. Here the CDR3 DNA reads TGCAGTGCTCCGCCGGCACTAGAAGCTTTCTTT.

The table lists this clone with a few counts. This chain joins TRBV5-1 and TRBJ2-3; 8 nucleotides line up with TRBD2. The CDR3 length is 13 residues. The germline V gene has CDR1 SGHRS and CDR2 YFSETQ. V dropped 8 bases and J dropped 0; count of bases not matched to a gene: 2. The CDR3 DNA follows: TGCGCCAGTACTAGCGGAAGCACAGATACGCAGTATTTT. Its protein product is CASTSGSTDTQYF.

This clone has only a few counts. The chain couples TRBV2 to TRBJ1-6, with unresolved D. Between the trimmed V and J ends, which lost 7 bases and 8 bases, there was a span of 12 bases. Germline V gives CDR1 SNHLY, CDR2 FYNNEI. CDR3 length: 13 amino acids. CDR3 loop: CASTRVRDSPLHF. The CDR3, as DNA: TGTGCCAGCACTCGGGTGCGGGATTCACCCCTCCACTTT. Together with reference TRBV2 and TRBJ1-6, the CDR3 gives the full variable domain: EPEVTQTPSHQVTQMGQEVILRCVPISNHLYFYWYRQILGQKVEFLVSFYNNEISEKSEIFDDQFSVERPDGSNFTLKIRSTKLEDSAMYFCASTRVRDSPLHFGNGTRLTVT.

This clone was counted a few times. The rearrangement uses TRBV5-4 and TRBJ2-3; possibly TRBD2 for D (6 bases). The CDR3 spans 16 residues. Germline V CDR1 and CDR2: SGHNT, YYREEE (reference sequence). Trimming pared 0 bases from V and 4 bases from J, leaving 15 bases between. The CDR3 DNA follows: TGTGCCAGCAGCTTGGCTGGGACTCGTTTGGCAGATACGCAGTATTTT. Translation: CASSLAGTRLADTQYF.

The chain recombines TRBV7-2 with TRBJ2-3; 8 positions agree with TRBD2. J gave up 2 bases and V 2 bases, and 6 bases lay outside the gene matches. The germline V gene has CDR1 SGHTA and CDR2 FQGNSA. The CDR3 totals 16 residues. CDR3 bases: TGTGCCAGCAGCTTACTCGCTAGCGGGTCCACAGATACGCAGTATTTT. Its protein product is CASSLLASGSTDTQYF.

V gene TRBV21-1 combines with J gene TRBJ1-3; TRBD1, the D gene given by the table, was not confirmed from the DNA. TRBV21-1 is a pseudogene locus. CDR3 size: 17 residues. The CDR3 sequence is CASTGTGRSFSGNTIYF. The CDR3 nucleotides are TGTGCCAGCACCGGGACAGGGAGATCCTTCTCTGGAAACACCATATATTTT.

The chain employs TRBV15 and TRBJ2-7; tentatively, D is TRBD2 (6 bases). Germline assignment: CDR1 LNHNV and CDR2 YYDKDF (reference sequence). Trimming left V 0 bases short and J 5 bases short, with 14 bases between. The CDR3 sequence is 15 residues long. The CDR3 DNA reads TGTGCCACCAGCAGAGAGGTTGGAGGGCACAACGAGCAGTACTTC. As protein: CATSREVGGHNEQYF.

This chain joins TRBV6-6 and TRBJ2-1; D gene ambiguous. The length of the CDR3 is 11 residues. Deletions cut 4 bases from V and 6 bases from J, with 4 bases between. CDR1 and CDR2 (germline): MNHNY, SVGAGI (reference sequence). Written as DNA, the CDR3 is TGTGCCAGCAGTTTCCGCAATGAGCAGTTCTTC. Protein: CASSFRNEQFF.

CDR3 protein: CASSIRVAGADEQFF. The CDR3 nucleotides are TGTGCCAGTAGTATAAGGGTAGCGGGAGCGGATGAGCAGTTCTTC. The chain joins TRBV19 to TRBJ2-1, with TRBD2 matching over 9 bases. J lost 8 bases, V lost 2 bases, and 7 bases had no gene match. This CDR3 is 15 amino acids long. CDR1 and CDR2 from the germline V gene are LNHDA and SQIVND (reference sequence).

The chain has TRBV2 and TRBJ2-7; maybe TRBD2 (8 bases). V was pared by 2 bases and J by 6 bases, with 20 bases between. The CDR3 is 16 residues long. Per germline, CDR1 SNHLY and CDR2 FYNNEI. In nucleotides, the CDR3 is TGTGCCAGCAGTGAAACAGGGGCGAGCGGGGGCCGCGAGCAGTACTTC. Amino acid sequence: CASSETGASGGREQYF.